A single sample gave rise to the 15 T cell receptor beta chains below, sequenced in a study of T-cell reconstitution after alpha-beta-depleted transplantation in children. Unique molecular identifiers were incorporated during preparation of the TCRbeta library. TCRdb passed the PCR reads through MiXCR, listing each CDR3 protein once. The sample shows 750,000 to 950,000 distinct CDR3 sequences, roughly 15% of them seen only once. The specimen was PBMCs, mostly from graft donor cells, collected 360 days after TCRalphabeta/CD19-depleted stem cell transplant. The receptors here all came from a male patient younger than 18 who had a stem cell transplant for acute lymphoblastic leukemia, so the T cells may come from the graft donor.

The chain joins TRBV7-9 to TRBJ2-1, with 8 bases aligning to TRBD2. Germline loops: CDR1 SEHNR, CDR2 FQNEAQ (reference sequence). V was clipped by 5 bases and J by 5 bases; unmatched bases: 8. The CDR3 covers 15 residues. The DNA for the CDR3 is TGTGCCAGCAGCCCACTCGGGAGGGAACACAATGAGCAGTTCTTC. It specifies CASSPLGREHNEQFF.

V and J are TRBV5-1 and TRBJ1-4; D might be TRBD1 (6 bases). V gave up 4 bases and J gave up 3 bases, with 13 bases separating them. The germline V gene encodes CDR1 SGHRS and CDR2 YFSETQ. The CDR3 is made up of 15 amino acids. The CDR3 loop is CASSLSGTSNEKLFF. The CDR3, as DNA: TGCGCCAGCAGCCTCTCCGGGACATCTAATGAAAAACTGTTTTTT.

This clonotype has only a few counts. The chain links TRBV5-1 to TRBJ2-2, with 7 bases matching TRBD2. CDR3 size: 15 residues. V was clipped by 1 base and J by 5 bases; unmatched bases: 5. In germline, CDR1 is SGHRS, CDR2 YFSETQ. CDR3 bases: TGCGCCAGCAGCTTGTCCGGGCGGGAGACCGGGGAGCTGTTTTTT. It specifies CASSLSGRETGELFF.

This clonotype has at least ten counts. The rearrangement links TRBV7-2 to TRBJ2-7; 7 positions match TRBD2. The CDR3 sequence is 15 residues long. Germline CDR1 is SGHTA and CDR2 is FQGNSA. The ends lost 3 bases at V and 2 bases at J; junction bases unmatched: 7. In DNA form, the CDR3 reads TGTGCCAGCAGCTTGGGGCCTAGCGGAACCTACGAGCAGTACTTC. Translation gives CASSLGPSGTYEQYF. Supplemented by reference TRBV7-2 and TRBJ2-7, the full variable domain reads GAGVSQSPSNKVTEKGKDVELRCDPISGHTALYWYRQSLGQGLEFLIYFQGNSAPDKSGLPSDRFSAERTGGSVSTLTIQRTQQEDSAVYLCASSLGPSGTYEQYFGPGTRLTVT.

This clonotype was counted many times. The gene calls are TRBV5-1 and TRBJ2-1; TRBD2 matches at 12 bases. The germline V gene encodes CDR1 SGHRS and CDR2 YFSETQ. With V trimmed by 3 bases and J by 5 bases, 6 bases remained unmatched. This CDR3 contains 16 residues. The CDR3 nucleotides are TGCGCCAGCAGCTCGCTAGCGGGAGGGCCGAACAATGAGCAGTTCTTC. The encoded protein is CASSSLAGGPNNEQFF.

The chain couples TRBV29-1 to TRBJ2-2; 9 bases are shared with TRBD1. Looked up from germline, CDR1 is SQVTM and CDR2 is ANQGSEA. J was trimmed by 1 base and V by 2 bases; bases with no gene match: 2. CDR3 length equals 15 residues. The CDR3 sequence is CSVERGQGNTGELFF. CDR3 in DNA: TGCAGCGTTGAAAGGGGACAGGGGAACACCGGGGAGCTGTTTTTT.

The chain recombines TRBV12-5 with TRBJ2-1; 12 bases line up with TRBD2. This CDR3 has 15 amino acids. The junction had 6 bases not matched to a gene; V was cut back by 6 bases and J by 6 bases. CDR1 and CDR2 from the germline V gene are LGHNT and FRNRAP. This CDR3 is CASGRRTSGINEQFF. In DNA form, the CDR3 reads TGTGCTAGTGGCCGCCGGACTAGCGGGATCAATGAGCAGTTCTTC. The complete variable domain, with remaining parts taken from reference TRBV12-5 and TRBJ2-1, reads DARVTQTPRHKVTEMGQEVTMRCQPILGHNTVFWYRQTMMQGLELLAYFRNRAPLDDSGMPKDRFSAEMPDATLATLKIQPSEPRDSAVYFCASGRRTSGINEQFFGPGTRLTVL.

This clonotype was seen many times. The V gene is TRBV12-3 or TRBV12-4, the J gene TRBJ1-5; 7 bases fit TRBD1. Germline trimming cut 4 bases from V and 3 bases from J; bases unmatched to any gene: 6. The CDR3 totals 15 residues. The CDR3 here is CASSSGGQYNQPQHF. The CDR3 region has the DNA TGTGCCAGCAGTTCGGGGGGACAGTACAATCAGCCCCAGCATTTT.

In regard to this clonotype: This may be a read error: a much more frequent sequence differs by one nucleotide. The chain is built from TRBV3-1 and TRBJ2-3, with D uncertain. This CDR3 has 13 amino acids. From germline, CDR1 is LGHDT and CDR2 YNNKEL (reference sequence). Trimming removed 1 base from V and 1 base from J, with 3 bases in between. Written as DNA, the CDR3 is TGTGCCAGCAGCCAAGCGGGCACAGATACGCAGTATTTT. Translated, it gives CASSQAGTDTQYF.

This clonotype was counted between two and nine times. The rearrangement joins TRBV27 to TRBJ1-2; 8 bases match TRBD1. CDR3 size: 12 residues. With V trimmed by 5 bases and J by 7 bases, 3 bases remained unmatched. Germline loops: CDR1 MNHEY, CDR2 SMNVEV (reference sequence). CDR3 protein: CASSVDRVGYTF. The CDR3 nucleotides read TGTGCCAGCAGTGTGGACAGGGTTGGCTACACCTTC.

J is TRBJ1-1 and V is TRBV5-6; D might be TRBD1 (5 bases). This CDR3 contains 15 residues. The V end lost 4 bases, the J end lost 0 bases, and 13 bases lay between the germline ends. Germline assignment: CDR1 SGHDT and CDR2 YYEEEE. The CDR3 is CASSPRRGMNTEAFF. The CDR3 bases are TGTGCCAGCAGCCCCCGGCGGGGGATGAACACTGAAGCTTTCTTT.

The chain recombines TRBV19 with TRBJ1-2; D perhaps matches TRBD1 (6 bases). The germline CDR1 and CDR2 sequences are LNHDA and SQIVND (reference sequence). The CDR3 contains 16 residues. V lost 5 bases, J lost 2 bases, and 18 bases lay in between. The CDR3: CASSFYSGTPNYGYTF. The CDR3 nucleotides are TGTGCCAGTAGTTTCTATTCCGGGACACCAAACTATGGCTACACCTTC.

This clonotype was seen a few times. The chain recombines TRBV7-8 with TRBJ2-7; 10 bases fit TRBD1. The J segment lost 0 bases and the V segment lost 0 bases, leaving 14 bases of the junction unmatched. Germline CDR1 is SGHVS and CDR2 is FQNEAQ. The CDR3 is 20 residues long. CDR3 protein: CASSLAQDRGRLPSSYEQYF. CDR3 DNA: TGTGCCAGCAGCTTAGCGCAAGACAGGGGGCGTCTACCCAGCTCCTACGAGCAGTACTTC.

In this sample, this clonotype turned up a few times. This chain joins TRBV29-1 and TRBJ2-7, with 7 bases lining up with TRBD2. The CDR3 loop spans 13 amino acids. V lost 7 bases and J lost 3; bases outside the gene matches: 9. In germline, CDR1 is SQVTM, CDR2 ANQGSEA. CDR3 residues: CSAGRGVGYEQYF. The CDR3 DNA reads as TGCAGCGCCGGACGGGGGGTTGGCTACGAGCAGTACTTC.

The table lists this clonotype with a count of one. The CDR3 DNA reads TGTGCCAGCGACGGAGAGTCCTACGAGCAGTACTTC. Its translation: CASDGESYEQYF. The gene calls are TRBV2 and TRBJ2-7; D is undetermined. Between the trimmed V and J ends, which lost 8 bases and 1 base, there was a span of 9 bases. Germline V lookup: CDR1 SNHLY, CDR2 FYNNEI. The CDR3 contains 12 residues.